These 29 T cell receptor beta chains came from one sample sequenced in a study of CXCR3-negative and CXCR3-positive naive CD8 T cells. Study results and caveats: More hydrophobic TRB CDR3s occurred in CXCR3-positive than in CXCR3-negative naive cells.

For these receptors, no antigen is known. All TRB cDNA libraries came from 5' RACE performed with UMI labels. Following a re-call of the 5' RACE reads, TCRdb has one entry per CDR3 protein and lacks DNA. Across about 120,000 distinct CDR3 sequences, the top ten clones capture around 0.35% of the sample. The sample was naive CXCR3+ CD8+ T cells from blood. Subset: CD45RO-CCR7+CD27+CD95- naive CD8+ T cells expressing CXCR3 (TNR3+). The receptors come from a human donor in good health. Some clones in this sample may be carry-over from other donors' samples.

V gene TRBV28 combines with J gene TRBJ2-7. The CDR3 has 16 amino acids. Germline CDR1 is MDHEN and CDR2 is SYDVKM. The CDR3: CASSRWQETSSYEQYF.

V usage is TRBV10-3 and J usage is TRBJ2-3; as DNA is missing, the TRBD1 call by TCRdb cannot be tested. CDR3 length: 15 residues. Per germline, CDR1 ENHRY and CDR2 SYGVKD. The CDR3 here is CAISELGQGGDTQYF.

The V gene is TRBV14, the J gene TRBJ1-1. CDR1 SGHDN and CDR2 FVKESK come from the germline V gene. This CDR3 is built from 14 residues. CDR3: CASSQAAGWTEAFF. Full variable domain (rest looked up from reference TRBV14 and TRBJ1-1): EAGVTQFPSHSVIEKGQTVTLRCDPISGHDNLYWYRRVMGKEIKFLLHFVKESKQDESGMPNNRFLAERTGGTYSTLKVQPAELEDSGVYFCASSQAAGWTEAFFGQGTRLTVV.

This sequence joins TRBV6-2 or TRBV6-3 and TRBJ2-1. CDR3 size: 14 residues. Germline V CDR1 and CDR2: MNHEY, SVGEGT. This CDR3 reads CASSYAGADNEQFF.

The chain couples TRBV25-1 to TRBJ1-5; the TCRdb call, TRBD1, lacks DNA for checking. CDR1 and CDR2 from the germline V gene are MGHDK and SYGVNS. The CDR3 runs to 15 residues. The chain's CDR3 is CASRLDAQGNQPQHF.

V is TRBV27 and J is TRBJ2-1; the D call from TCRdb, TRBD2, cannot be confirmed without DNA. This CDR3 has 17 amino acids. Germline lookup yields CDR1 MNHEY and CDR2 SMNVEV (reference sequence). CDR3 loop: CASSLPLLAGLRSEQFF.

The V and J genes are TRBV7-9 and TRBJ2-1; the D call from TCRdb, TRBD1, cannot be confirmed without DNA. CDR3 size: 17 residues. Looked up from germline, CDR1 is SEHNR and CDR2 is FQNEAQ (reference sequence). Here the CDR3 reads CASSLIRDRVYGVEQFF.

The CDR3 spells CASSLSGGLGYGYTF. The V call is TRBV27, the J call TRBJ1-2; lacking DNA, the TRBD1 call made by TCRdb goes unchecked. The CDR3 covers 15 residues. Germline V CDR1 and CDR2: MNHEY, SMNVEV (reference sequence).

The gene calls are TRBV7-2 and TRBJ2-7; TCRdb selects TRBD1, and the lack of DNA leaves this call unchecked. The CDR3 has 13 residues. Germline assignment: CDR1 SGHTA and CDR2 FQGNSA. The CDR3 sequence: CASGDRVSYEQYF.

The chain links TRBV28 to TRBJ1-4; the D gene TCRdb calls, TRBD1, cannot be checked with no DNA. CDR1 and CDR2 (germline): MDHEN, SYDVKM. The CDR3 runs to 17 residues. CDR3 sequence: CASSPRTGRPTNEKLFF.

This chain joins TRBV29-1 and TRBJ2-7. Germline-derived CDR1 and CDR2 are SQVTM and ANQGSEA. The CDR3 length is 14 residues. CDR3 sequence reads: CSVEDSASSYEQYF.

CDR3 sequence reads: CASSTTSGGKKFF. The rearrangement joins TRBV13 to TRBJ2-1; TCRdb picks TRBD2, but there is no DNA to check that call. The CDR3 is 13 amino acids. Per the germline V gene, CDR1 is PRHDT and CDR2 is FYEKMQ (reference sequence).

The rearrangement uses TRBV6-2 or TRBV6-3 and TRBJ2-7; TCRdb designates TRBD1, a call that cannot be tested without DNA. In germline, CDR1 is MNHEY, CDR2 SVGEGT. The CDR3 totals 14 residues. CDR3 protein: CASITPGQVYEQYF.

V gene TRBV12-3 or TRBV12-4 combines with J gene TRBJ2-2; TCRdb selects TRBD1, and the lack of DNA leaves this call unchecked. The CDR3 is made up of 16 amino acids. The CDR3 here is CASSLVLGTDTGELFF.

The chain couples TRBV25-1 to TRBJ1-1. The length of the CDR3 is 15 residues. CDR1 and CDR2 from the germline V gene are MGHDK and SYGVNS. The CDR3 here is CASSGETADGTEAFF.

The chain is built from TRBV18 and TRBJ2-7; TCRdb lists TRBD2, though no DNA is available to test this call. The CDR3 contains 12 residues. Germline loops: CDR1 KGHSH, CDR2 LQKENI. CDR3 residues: CASQDGGGEQYF.

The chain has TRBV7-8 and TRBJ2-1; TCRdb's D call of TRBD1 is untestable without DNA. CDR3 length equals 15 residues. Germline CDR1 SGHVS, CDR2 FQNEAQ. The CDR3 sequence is CASSPGTGFYNEQFF.

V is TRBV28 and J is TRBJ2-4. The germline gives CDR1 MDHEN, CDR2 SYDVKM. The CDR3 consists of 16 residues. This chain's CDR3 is CASSFHGELAKNIQYF.

CDR3 sequence reads: CASSLSFPGANVLTF. This sequence joins TRBV27 and TRBJ2-6. CDR3 length: 15 residues. CDR1 and CDR2 (germline): MNHEY, SMNVEV (reference sequence).

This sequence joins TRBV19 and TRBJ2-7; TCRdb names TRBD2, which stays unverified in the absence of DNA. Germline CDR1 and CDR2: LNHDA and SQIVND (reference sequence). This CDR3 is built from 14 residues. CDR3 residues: CASSLASGIYEQYF.

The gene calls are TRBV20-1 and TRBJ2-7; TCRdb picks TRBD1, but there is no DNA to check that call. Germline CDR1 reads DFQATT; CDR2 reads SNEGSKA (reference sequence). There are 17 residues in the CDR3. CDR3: CSARPERGAVSSYEQYF.

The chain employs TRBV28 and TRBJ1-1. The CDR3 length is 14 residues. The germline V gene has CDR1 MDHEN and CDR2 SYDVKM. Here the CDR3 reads CASTHSRMNTEAFF.

The CDR3 sequence: CASSLVSGQETQYF. The chain carries TRBV7-9 and TRBJ2-5. The CDR3 is 14 residues long. Germline-derived CDR1 and CDR2 are SEHNR and FQNEAQ (reference sequence).

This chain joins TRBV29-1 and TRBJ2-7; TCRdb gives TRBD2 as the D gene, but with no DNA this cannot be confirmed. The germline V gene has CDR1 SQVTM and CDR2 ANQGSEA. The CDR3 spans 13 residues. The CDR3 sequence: CSVETAASYEQYF.

The CDR3 here is CASSVETVPGELFF. The chain uses TRBV9 and TRBJ2-2. CDR3 size: 14 residues. Germline CDR1 SGDLS, CDR2 YYNGEE.

CDR3 in amino acids: CASWGTFENTGELFF. This chain links TRBV18 with TRBJ2-2; TCRdb outputs TRBD2, but without DNA this stays unchecked. This CDR3 is built from 15 residues. Germline V gene lookup returns CDR1 KGHSH and CDR2 LQKENI.

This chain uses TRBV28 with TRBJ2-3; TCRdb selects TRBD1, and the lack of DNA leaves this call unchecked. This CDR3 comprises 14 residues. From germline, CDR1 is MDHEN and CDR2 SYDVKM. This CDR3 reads CASSLFRGTDTQYF.

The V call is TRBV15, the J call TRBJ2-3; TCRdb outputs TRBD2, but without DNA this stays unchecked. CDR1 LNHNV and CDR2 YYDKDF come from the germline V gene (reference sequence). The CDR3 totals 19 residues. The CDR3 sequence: CATSRALLAGGLSTDTQYF. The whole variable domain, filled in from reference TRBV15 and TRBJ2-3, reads DAMVIQNPRYQVTQFGKPVTLSCSQTLNHNVMYWYQQKSSQAPKLLFHYYDKDFNNEADTPDNFQSRRPNTSFCFLDIRSPGLGDTAMYLCATSRALLAGGLSTDTQYFGPGTRLTVL.

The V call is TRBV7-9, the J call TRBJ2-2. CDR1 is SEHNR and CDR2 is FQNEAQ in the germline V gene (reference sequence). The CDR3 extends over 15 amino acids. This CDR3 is CASSSPWTDTGELFF. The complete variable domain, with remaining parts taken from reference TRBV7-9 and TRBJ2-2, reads DTGVSQNPRHKITKRGQNVTFRCDPISEHNRLYWYRQTLGQGPEFLTYFQNEAQLEKSRLLSDRFSAERPKGSFSTLEIQRTEQGDSAMYLCASSSPWTDTGELFFGEGSRLTVL.